The subject of this entry is one TCR beta chain. Sample treatment: approximately 18 received Ad26.COV2.S at low or high dose, single or two shots; 5 received placebo; per-sample allocation not given. Each sample was drawn 63 days after the first injection (of vaccine or placebo). Expressing Wuhan-strain SARS-CoV-2 spike, an Ad26 vector served as the vaccine. The protocol was immunoSEQ multiplex PCR, while the TCRdb copy is restricted to in-frame clones and leaves out a portion. The sample lists under 550,000 clones, 70% to 90% occurring once. The CDR3 sequence is 14 residues long. V gave up 0 bases and J gave up 5 bases, with 11 bases separating them. Germline-derived CDR1 and CDR2 are SGHDT and YYEEEE. The source of the sample is a study of Ad26.COV2.S vaccination and SARS-CoV-2 variants. Study overall: Ad26.COV2.S given intramuscularly, once or twice 56 days apart.

The chain links TRBV5-6 to TRBJ1-1; D remains ambiguous. Here the sequenced sample was peripheral blood, taken in a trial of Ad26.COV2.S vaccine versus placebo. The source is a person aged 18-65 years who received the Ad26.COV2.S COVID-19 vaccine or a placebo. Written as DNA, the CDR3 is TGTGCCAGCAGCTTGGCCGGTCGGCAAACTGAAGCTTTCTTT. It is translated as CASSLAGRQTEAFF.